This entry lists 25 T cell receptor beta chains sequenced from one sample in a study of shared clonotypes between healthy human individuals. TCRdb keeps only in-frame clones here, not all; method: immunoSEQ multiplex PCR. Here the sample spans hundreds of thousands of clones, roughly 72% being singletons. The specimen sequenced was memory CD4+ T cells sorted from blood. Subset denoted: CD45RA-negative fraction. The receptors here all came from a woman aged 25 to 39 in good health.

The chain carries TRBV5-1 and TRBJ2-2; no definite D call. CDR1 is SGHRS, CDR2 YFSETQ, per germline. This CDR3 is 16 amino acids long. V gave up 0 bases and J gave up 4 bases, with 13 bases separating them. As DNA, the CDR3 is TGCGCCAGCAGCTTGGTTCACAGACTGGTCACCGGGGAGCTGTTTTTT. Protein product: CASSLVHRLVTGELFF.

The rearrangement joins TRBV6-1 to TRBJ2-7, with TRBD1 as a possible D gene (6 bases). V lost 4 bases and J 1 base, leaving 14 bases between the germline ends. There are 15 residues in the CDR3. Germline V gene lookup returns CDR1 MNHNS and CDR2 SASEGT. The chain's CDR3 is CASSVVPQGSYEQYF. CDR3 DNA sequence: TGTGCCAGCAGTGTTGTCCCTCAGGGGTCCTACGAGCAGTACTTC.

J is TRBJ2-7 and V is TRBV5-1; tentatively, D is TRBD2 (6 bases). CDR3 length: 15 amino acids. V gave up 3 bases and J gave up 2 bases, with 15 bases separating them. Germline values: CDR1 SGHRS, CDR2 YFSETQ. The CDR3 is CASSWAGGDPYEQYF. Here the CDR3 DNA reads TGCGCCAGCAGCTGGGCGGGCGGGGACCCCTACGAGCAGTACTTC.

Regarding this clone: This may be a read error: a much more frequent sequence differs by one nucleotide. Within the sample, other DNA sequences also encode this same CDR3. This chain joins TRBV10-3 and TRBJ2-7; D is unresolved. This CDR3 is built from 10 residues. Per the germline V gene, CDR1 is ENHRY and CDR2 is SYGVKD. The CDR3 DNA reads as TGTGCCATCGGTGACTACGAGCAGTACTTC. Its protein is CAIGDYEQYF.

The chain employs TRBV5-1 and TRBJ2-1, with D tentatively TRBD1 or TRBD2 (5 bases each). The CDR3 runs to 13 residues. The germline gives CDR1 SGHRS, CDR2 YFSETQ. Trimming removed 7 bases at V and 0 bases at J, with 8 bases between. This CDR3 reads CASWGSSYNEQFF. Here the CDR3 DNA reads TGCGCCAGCTGGGGGAGCTCCTACAATGAGCAGTTCTTC.

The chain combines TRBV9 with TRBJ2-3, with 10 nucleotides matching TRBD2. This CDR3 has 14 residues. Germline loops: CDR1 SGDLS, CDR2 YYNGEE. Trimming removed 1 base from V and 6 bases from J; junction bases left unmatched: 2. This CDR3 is CASSVSGRADTQYF. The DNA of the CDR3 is TGTGCCAGCAGCGTAAGCGGGAGGGCCGATACGCAGTATTTT.

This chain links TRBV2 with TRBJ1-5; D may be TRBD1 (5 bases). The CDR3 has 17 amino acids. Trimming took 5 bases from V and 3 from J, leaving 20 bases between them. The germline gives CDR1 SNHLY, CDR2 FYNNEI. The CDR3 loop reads CASSRGPQDSFNQPQHF. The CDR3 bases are TGTGCCAGCAGTCGGGGCCCTCAAGACAGTTTCAATCAGCCCCAGCATTTT.

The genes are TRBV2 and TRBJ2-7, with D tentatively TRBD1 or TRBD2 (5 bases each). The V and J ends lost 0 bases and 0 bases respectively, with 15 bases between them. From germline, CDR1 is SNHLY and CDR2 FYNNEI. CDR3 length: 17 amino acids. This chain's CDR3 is CASSEAGADISSYEQYF. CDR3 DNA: TGTGCCAGCAGTGAAGCGGGAGCGGACATAAGCTCCTACGAGCAGTACTTC.

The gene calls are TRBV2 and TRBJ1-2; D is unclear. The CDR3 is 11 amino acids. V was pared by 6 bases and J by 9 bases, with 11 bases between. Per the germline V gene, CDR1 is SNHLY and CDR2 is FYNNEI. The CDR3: CASRDIGRYTF. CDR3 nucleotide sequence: TGTGCCAGCAGAGACATCGGACGCTACACCTTC.

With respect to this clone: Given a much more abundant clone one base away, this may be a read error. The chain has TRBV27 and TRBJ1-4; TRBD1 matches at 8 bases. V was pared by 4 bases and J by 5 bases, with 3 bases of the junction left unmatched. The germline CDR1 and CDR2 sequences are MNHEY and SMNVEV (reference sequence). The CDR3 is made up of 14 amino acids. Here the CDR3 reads CASSSNRGNEKLFF. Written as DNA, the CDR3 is TGTGCCAGCAGTTCAAACAGGGGGAATGAAAAACTGTTTTTT. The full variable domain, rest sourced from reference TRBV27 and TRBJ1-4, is EAQVTQNPRYLITVTGKKLTVTCSQNMNHEYMSWYRQDPGLGLRQIYYSMNVEVTDKGDVPEGYKVSRKEKRNFPLILESPSPNQTSLYFCASSSNRGNEKLFFGSGTQLSVL.

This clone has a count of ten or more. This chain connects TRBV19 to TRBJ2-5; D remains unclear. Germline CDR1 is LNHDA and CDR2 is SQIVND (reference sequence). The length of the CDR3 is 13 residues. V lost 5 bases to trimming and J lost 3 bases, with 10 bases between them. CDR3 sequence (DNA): TGTGCCAGTAGTCCCCAAAGGGAAGAGACCCAGTACTTC. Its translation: CASSPQREETQYF.

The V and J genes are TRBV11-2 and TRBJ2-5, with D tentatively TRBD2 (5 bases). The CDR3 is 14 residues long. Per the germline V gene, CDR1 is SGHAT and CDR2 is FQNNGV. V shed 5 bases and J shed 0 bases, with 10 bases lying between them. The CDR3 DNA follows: TGTGCCAGCAGCCGGGAAGCGTACCAAGAGACCCAGTACTTC. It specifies CASSREAYQETQYF.

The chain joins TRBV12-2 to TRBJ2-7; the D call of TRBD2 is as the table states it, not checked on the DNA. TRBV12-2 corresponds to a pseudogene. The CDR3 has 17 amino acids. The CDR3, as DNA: TGTGCAAGTCGCTTTAAGTTGGGACCTAGCGGGACCTACGAGCAGTACTTC. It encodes CASRFKLGPSGTYEQYF.

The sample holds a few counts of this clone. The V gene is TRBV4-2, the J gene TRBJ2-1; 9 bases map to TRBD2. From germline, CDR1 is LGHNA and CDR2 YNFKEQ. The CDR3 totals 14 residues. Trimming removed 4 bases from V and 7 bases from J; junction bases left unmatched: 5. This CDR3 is CASSRAGGQNEQFF. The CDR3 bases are TGTGCCAGCAGCCGGGCGGGAGGGCAGAATGAGCAGTTCTTC.

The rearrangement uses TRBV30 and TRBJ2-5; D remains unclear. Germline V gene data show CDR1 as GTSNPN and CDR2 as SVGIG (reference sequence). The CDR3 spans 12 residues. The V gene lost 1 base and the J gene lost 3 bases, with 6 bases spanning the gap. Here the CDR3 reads CAWSGGEETQYF. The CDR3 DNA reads TGTGCCTGGAGTGGAGGAGAAGAGACCCAGTACTTC.

For the CDR3, the DNA is TGTGCCAGCAGGTCCGCGAGGGTTACCTACGAGCAGTACTTC. Translating gives CASRSARVTYEQYF. The rearrangement uses TRBV2 and TRBJ2-7, with D maybe TRBD2 (5 bases). V lost 6 bases, J lost 2 bases, and 14 bases lay in between. This CDR3 has 14 residues. Germline values: CDR1 SNHLY, CDR2 FYNNEI.

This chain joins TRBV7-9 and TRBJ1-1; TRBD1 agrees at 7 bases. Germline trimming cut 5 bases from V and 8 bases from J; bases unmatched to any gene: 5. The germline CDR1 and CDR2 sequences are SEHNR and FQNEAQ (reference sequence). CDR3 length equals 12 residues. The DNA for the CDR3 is TGTGCCAGCAGCCGAGGGACAGCGGAAGCTTTCTTT. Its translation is CASSRGTAEAFF.

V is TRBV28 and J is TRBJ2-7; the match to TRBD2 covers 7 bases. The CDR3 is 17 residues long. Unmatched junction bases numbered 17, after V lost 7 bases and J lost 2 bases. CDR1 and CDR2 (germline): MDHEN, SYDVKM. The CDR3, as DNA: TGTGCCAGCACCTCAGCGGGACTTCTCTCCGGGCCCTACGAGCAGTACTTC. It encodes CASTSAGLLSGPYEQYF.

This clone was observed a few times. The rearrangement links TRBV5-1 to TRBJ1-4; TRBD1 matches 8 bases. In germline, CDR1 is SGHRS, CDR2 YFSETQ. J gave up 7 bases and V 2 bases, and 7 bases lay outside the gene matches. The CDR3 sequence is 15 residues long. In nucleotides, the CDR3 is TGCGCCAGCAGCTTTACGGACAGGGACAGTGAAAAACTGTTTTTT. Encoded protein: CASSFTDRDSEKLFF.

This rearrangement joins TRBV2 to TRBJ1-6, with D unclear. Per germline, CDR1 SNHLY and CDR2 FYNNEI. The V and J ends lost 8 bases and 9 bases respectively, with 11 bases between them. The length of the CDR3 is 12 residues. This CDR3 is CASRSFSSPLHF. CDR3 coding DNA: TGTGCCAGCCGAAGCTTTAGTTCACCCCTCCACTTT.

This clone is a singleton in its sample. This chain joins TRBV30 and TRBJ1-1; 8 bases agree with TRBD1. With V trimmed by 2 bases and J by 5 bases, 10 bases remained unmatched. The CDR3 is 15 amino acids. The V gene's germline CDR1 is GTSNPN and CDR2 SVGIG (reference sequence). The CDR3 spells CAWSRAGQGDTEAFF. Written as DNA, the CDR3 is TGTGCCTGGAGTCGAGCAGGACAGGGCGATACTGAAGCTTTCTTT. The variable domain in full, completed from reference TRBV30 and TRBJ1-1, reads SQTIHQWPATLVQPVGSPLSLECTVEGTSNPNLYWYRQAAGRGLQLLFYSVGIGQISSEVPQNLSASRPQDRQFILSSKKLLLSDSGFYLCAWSRAGQGDTEAFFGQGTRLTVV.

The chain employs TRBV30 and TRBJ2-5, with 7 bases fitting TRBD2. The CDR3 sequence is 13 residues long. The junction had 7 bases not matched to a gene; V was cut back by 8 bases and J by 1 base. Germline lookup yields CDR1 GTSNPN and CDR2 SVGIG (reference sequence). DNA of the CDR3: TGTGCCAGTACTAGCGACCCCCAAGAGACCCAGTACTTC. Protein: CASTSDPQETQYF.

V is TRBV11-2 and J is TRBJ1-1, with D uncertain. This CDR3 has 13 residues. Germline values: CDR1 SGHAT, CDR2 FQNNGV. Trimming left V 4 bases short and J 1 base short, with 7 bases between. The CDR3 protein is CASSYKGNTEAFF. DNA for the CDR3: TGTGCCAGCAGCTATAAGGGGAACACTGAAGCTTTCTTT. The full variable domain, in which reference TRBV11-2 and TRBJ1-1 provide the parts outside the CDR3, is EAGVAQSPRYKIIEKRQSVAFWCNPISGHATLYWYQQILGQGPKLLIQFQNNGVVDDSQLPKDRFSAERLKGVDSTLKIQPAKLEDSAVYLCASSYKGNTEAFFGQGTRLTVV.

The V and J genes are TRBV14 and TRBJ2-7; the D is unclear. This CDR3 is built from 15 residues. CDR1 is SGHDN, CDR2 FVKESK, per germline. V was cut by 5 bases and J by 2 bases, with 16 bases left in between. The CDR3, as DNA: TGTGCCAGCAGCTACGGGTCTCCCCGCACCTACGAGCAGTACTTC. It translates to CASSYGSPRTYEQYF.

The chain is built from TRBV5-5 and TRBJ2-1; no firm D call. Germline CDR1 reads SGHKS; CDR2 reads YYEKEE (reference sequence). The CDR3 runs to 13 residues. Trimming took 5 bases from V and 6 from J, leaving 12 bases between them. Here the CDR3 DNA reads TGTGCCAGCAGTCCCCGGGCTCTCAATGAGCAGTTCTTC. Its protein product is CASSPRALNEQFF.